These 21 T cell receptor beta chains originate from one sample sequenced in a study of control samples from healthy donors and cancer patients. Generated by immunoSEQ multiplex PCR, the TCRdb table keeps only in-frame clones and is missing some. The sample yields 60,000 to 95,000 clones, roughly 90% seen once. The sample comprised PBMCs. The receptors originated from a woman between 50 and 59 years old with colorectal cancer.

The chain combines TRBV28 with TRBJ1-5; D remains ambiguous. Germline CDR1 is MDHEN and CDR2 is SYDVKM. Trimming left V 4 bases short and J 7 bases short, with 14 bases between. This CDR3 contains 14 residues. The CDR3 DNA follows: TGTGCCAGCAGTTCGGACTGGGGAGGACAGCCCCAGCATTTT. Its protein is CASSSDWGGQPQHF. Supplemented by reference TRBV28 and TRBJ1-5, the full variable domain reads DVKVTQSSRYLVKRTGEKVFLECVQDMDHENMFWYRQDPGLGLRLIYFSYDVKMKEKGDIPEGYSVSREKKERFSLILESASTNQTSMYLCASSSDWGGQPQHFGDGTRLSIL.

A single count supports this clone. The chain combines TRBV6-2 or TRBV6-3 with TRBJ2-7; the D call may be TRBD1 or TRBD2 (5 bases each). The length of the CDR3 is 14 residues. Trimming cost V 0 bases and J 9 bases, with 15 bases left between them. Germline CDR1 is MNHEY and CDR2 is SVGEGT. CDR3 amino acids: CASSYSGTPYTQYV. DNA for the CDR3: TGTGCCAGCAGTTACTCAGGGACCCCCTATACGCAGTACGTC.

The chain uses TRBV3-1 (or the pseudogene TRBV3-2) and TRBJ2-5; D is unresolved. Trimming removed 5 bases at V and 6 bases at J, with 16 bases between. This CDR3 spans 14 amino acids. Germline V gives CDR1 LGHDT, CDR2 YNNKEL (reference sequence). CDR3 sequence (DNA): TGTGCCAGCAGCTTAGAGACGGGCGGCAAGACCCAGTACTTC. Amino acids: CASSLETGGKTQYF.

The CDR3 DNA reads as TGTGCCAGTACCCGACAGTCGAACACTGAAGCTTTCTTT. It yields the protein CASTRQSNTEAFF. The J gene is TRBJ1-1, the V gene TRBV19; perhaps TRBD1 as D (5 bases). This CDR3 contains 13 residues. Germline-derived CDR1 and CDR2 are LNHDA and SQIVND (reference sequence). Trimming left V 7 bases short and J 1 base short, with 10 bases between. Full variable domain (missing parts from reference TRBV19 and TRBJ1-1): DGGITQSPKYLFRKEGQNVTLSCEQNLNHDAMYWYRQDPGQGLRLIYYSQIVNDFQKGDIAEGYSVSREKKESFPLTVTSAQKNPTAFYLCASTRQSNTEAFFGQGTRLTVV.

The CDR3 DNA reads as TGTGCCAGCCCCCTCGGCTCGGGGGGGGTCCGGGGTGAGCAGTTCTTC. This sequence encodes CASPLGSGGVRGEQFF. The chain links TRBV2 to TRBJ2-1; the match to TRBD2 covers 8 bases. Germline loops: CDR1 SNHLY, CDR2 FYNNEI. The CDR3 loop spans 16 amino acids. V shed 8 bases, J shed 9 bases, and the junction held 18 bases outside the gene matches.

The rearrangement uses TRBV5-4 and TRBJ2-3; 7 bases fit TRBD2. Unmatched junction bases numbered 8, after V lost 1 base and J lost 0 bases. The germline V gene encodes CDR1 SGHNT and CDR2 YYREEE (reference sequence). CDR3 length: 17 amino acids. Here the CDR3 reads CASSLPGGNPSTDTQYF. CDR3 in DNA: TGTGCCAGCAGCTTGCCCGGGGGGAACCCTAGCACAGATACGCAGTATTTT. Using reference TRBV5-4 and TRBJ2-3 for the parts outside the CDR3, the full variable domain is ETGVTQSPTHLIKTRGQQVTLRCSSQSGHNTVSWYQQALGQGPQFIFQYYREEENGRGNFPPRFSGLQFPNYSSELNVNALELDDSALYLCASSLPGGNPSTDTQYFGPGTRLTVL.

This chain uses TRBV5-4 with TRBJ2-5, with D possibly being TRBD1 (5 bases). The CDR3 is 13 amino acids. Germline CDR1 is SGHNT and CDR2 is YYREEE (reference sequence). Trimming took 4 bases from V and 6 from J, leaving 13 bases between them. In nucleotides, the CDR3 is TGTGCCAGCAGCCCCGCCAGGGAACAGACCCAGTACTTC. It is translated as CASSPAREQTQYF.

V usage is TRBV28 and J usage is TRBJ2-5; 8 positions match TRBD1. J was trimmed by 4 bases and V by 4 bases; bases with no gene match: 8. The germline CDR1 and CDR2 sequences are MDHEN and SYDVKM. CDR3 length equals 15 residues. The CDR3 here is CASSSRTGNAETQYF. The CDR3, as DNA: TGTGCCAGCAGTTCCCGGACAGGGAATGCAGAGACCCAGTACTTC.

The chain links TRBV5-4 to TRBJ2-5; perhaps D is TRBD1 or TRBD2 (5 bases each). CDR3 size: 13 residues. Germline V CDR1 and CDR2: SGHNT, YYREEE (reference sequence). V was cut by 4 bases and J by 5 bases, with 12 bases left in between. The CDR3 is CASSRDRGETQYF. As DNA, the CDR3 is TGTGCCAGCAGCCGGGACCGTGGGGAGACCCAGTACTTC.

CDR3 in DNA: TGTGCCAGCAGTGAAGACGGGAGGGGGTTAGATCGGGCTTTCTTT. Its translation is CASSEDGRGLDRAFF. The V call is TRBV6-1, the J call TRBJ1-1; D possibly corresponds to TRBD1 (6 bases). This CDR3 contains 15 residues. Germline V gene lookup returns CDR1 MNHNS and CDR2 SASEGT. Trimming cost V 1 base and J 11 bases, with 20 bases left between them.

The chain links TRBV3-1 (or the pseudogene TRBV3-2) to TRBJ1-3; 8 positions match TRBD1. J was trimmed by 0 bases and V by 1 base; bases with no gene match: 5. CDR1 and CDR2 from the germline V gene are LGHDT and YNNKEL (reference sequence). The CDR3 spans 17 residues. Here the CDR3 DNA reads TGTGCCAGCAGCCAAGTTGGGACAGGCAACTCTGGAAACACCATATATTTT. Translating gives CASSQVGTGNSGNTIYF.

This chain uses TRBV6-1 with TRBJ1-1; D might be TRBD1 (6 bases). Germline V gene lookup returns CDR1 MNHNS and CDR2 SASEGT. Between the trimmed V and J ends, which lost 0 bases and 4 bases, there was a span of 9 bases. The CDR3 sequence is 14 residues long. As DNA, the CDR3 is TGTGCCAGCAGTGAAGCAGGACAGAGCACTGAAGCTTTCTTT. Translation gives CASSEAGQSTEAFF.

J is TRBJ1-6 and V is TRBV30; D is possibly TRBD1 (5 bases). Between the trimmed V and J ends, which lost 2 bases and 8 bases, there was a span of 10 bases. The germline gives CDR1 GTSNPN, CDR2 SVGIG (reference sequence). The CDR3 has 13 amino acids. The CDR3 region is CAWSPGGYSPLHF. The CDR3 DNA is TGTGCCTGGAGTCCGGGGGGATATTCACCCCTCCACTTT.

This rearrangement joins TRBV10-3 to TRBJ1-6; 10 nucleotides agree with TRBD1. Germline V gives CDR1 ENHRY, CDR2 SYGVKD. Germline trimming cut 7 bases from V and 9 bases from J; bases unmatched to any gene: 6. The length of the CDR3 is 14 residues. The CDR3 nucleotides are TGTGCCATCACCTCAGGGGACAGGGGTTCACCCCTCCACTTT. Amino acids: CAITSGDRGSPLHF.

V usage is TRBV28 and J usage is TRBJ1-2, with 11 bases identical to TRBD1. With 5 bases clipped from V and 4 bases from J, the junction kept 3 bases outside the gene matches. This CDR3 has 14 amino acids. The germline V gene encodes CDR1 MDHEN and CDR2 SYDVKM. The CDR3 DNA reads as TGTGCCAGCAGTCGGACAGGGGGCGCCTATGGCTACACCTTC. Its protein is CASSRTGGAYGYTF.

V is TRBV5-6 and J is TRBJ1-1, with TRBD1 identical over 10 bases. The trim removed 0 bases at V and 11 bases at J, leaving 4 bases unmatched. CDR1 is SGHDT and CDR2 is YYEEEE in the germline V gene. This CDR3 has 13 amino acids. The CDR3 DNA reads as TGTGCCAGCAGCTTGGGACAGGGGGCATGGGCTTTCTTT. Residues: CASSLGQGAWAFF.

The table lists this clone with a count of one. V is TRBV19 and J is TRBJ2-2; 9 bases line up with TRBD1. The germline CDR1 and CDR2 sequences are LNHDA and SQIVND (reference sequence). This CDR3 has 14 amino acids. The junction had 0 bases not matched to a gene; V was cut back by 3 bases and J by 4 bases. For the CDR3, the DNA is TGTGCCAGTAGTATGACAGGGGGCACCGGGGAGCTGTTTTTT. Its translation is CASSMTGGTGELFF.

This clone has only one observation. V usage is TRBV5-1 and J usage is TRBJ1-1; 8 positions agree with TRBD1. The CDR3 loop spans 14 amino acids. V dropped 4 bases and J dropped 3; count of bases not matched to a gene: 5. Germline CDR1 and CDR2: SGHRS and YFSETQ. CDR3 sequence reads: CASSQQGVDTEAFF. The DNA of the CDR3 is TGCGCCAGCAGCCAACAGGGGGTGGACACTGAAGCTTTCTTT.

The chain joins TRBV10-2 to TRBJ2-6; 16 bases are a match to TRBD2. Germline V gene sequence: CDR1 WSHSY, CDR2 SAAADI. CDR3 length: 19 residues. J lost 3 bases, V lost 2 bases, and 4 bases had no gene match. The CDR3 DNA sequence: TGCGCCAGCAGTGAGCCCGGGACTAGCGGGGGGGTTGGGGCCAACGTCCTGACTTTC. This encodes CASSEPGTSGGVGANVLTF.

The V call is TRBV5-1, the J call TRBJ2-5; 8 positions agree with TRBD2. The V and J ends lost 1 base and 5 bases, in that order; junction bases with no gene match: 4. The CDR3 sequence is 14 residues long. Germline values: CDR1 SGHRS, CDR2 YFSETQ. CDR3 residues: CASSLLGLGETQYF. CDR3 nucleotide sequence: TGCGCCAGCAGCTTGCTGGGACTAGGGGAGACCCAGTACTTC.

This chain joins TRBV20-1 and TRBJ1-4; no firm D call. Trimming removed 3 bases from V and 8 bases from J, with 4 bases in between. Per the germline V gene, CDR1 is DFQATT and CDR2 is SNEGSKA (reference sequence). The CDR3 has 10 residues. The CDR3 loop reads CSASKEKLFF. The CDR3 bases are TGCAGTGCTAGTAAGGAAAAACTGTTTTTT.